This T cell receptor (beta chain) derives from a study of PD-1 blockade in mismatch repair-deficient tumors (dated by TCRdb to 2016 to 2017). As for the study more broadly: Between late 2013 and September 2016, the trial enrolled about 93 consecutive patients with over nine mismatch repair-deficient cancer types, every one of whom had been previously treated and was progressing. Tumor-associated T cell clones in the peripheral blood of patients responding to PD-1 blockade were tracked using deep sequencing of TCR CDR3 regions.

To prepare the library, the immunoSEQ multiplex PCR assay was applied. TCRdb retrieved this table from immuneACCESS and kept in-frame rearrangements only. Not all clones are present; in checked studies, unresolved V genes account for under half, and no reason is known for the remainder. This sample is represented by some 85,000 clones; approximately 81% of them were singletons. The top ten hold about 6% of the sample. What the authors observed across the whole study: Tumor-resident clones, often undetectable in blood before treatment, expanded rapidly after pembrolizumab and then contracted, generally before radiologic responses.

Mismatch repair deficiency in every enrolled patient was established by polymerase chain reaction or immunohistochemistry. TCR sequencing was carried out for three patients who responded to pembrolizumab therapy. Pembrolizumab PD-1 blockade was prospectively tested in advanced mismatch repair-deficient cancers, regardless of tissue of origin, in the phase II trial. Serial peripheral blood T cell samples were collected before and at multiple times after starting PD-1 blockade. The timing of each blood sample was reported as weeks after the first dose of pembrolizumab. A word on this clone: Its cognate antigen has yet to be identified. Base qualities are not recorded, but no much larger clone differs from it by a single base.

Counted from cysteine to phenylalanine, this CDR3 has 14 amino acids. Just CDR3 DNA is preserved here, 42 bases in frame from base 1. The germline V gene encodes CDR1 LGHNA and CDR2 YSLEER. The trim is 0 bases for V and 6 bases for J, with a gap of 9 bases between the germline ends. The sequencing here drew on peripheral blood, taken 44 weeks after starting pembrolizumab. The chain couples TRBV4-3 to TRBJ2-1; the best D guess is TRBD1, with 5 bases matching. The origin of this receptor is an adult with mismatch repair-deficient cancer. The CDR3 in this case is CASSQDGHRNEQFF. The DNA is as follows: TGCGCCAGCAGCCAAGATGGACACCGCAATGAGCAGTTCTTC.